Presented here are 2 T cell receptor beta chains from one specimen sequenced in a study of blood T cell repertoires in COVID-19. Sequencing was performed with immunoSEQ multiplex PCR; in TCRdb, only in-frame clones are kept and a portion is missing. The data show around 180,000 clones, about 88% seen once. Input material: peripheral blood. The receptors were gathered from a man aged 60 to 69 with acute or convalescent COVID-19.

This clone was seen a single time. The chain couples TRBV7-9 to TRBJ2-5; 12 bases match TRBD2. The CDR3 length is 16 residues. The V gene end was trimmed by 5 bases and the J gene end by 2 bases; junction bases not matched to a gene: 6. CDR1 is SEHNR and CDR2 is FQNEAQ in the germline V gene (reference sequence). This chain's CDR3 is CASSRLGLAGQETQYF. In nucleotides, the CDR3 is TGTGCCAGCAGCCGGCTAGGACTAGCGGGGCAAGAGACCCAGTACTTC.

The J gene is TRBJ1-1, the V gene TRBV5-5; the D gene is possibly TRBD1 (6 bases). The V end was cut by 3 bases, the J end by 2 bases, with 14 bases between. The CDR3 covers 15 residues. CDR1 and CDR2 (germline): SGHKS, YYEKEE (reference sequence). The CDR3 DNA is TGTGCCAGCAGCTCCTCCGGACAGAGTAACACTGAAGCTTTCTTT. This codes for CASSSSGQSNTEAFF.